Below, one T cell receptor (beta chain) is given with its context. The antigen is unknown. Germline V CDR1 and CDR2: SEHNR, FQNEAQ (reference sequence). V was trimmed by 8 bases and J by 5 bases, leaving 13 bases between them. The CDR3 is made up of 12 amino acids. The entry originates in a study of cytomegalovirus exposure and HLA in healthy donors. The PCR used 60 Vbeta and 13 Jbeta primers. Produced via immunoSEQ multiplex PCR; TCRdb's table is partial and in-frame only. The repertoire consists of about 160,000 clones, with more than 75% occurring once and the leading ten covering about 9.6%. Study results and limitations: Sequencing artifact likely explains a cluster of highly shared sequence variants.

This TCR derives from a young man in good health and CMV-seropositive. The V gene is TRBV7-9, the J gene TRBJ2-7; D is perhaps TRBD2 (6 bases). The specimen was PBMCs. CDR3 amino acids: CASGDFRNEQYF. As DNA, the CDR3 is TGTGCCAGCGGGGACTTCCGGAACGAGCAGTACTTC.